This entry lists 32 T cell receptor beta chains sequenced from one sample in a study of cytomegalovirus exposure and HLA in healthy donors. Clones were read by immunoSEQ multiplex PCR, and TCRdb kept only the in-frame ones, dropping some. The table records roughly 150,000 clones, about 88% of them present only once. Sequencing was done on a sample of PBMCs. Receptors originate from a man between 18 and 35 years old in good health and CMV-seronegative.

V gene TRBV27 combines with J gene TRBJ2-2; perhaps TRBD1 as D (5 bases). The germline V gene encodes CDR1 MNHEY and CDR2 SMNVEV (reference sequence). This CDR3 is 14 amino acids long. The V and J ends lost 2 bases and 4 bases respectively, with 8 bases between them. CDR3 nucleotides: TGTGCCAGCAGTTTAGACAGCTTCACCGGGGAGCTGTTTTTT. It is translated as CASSLDSFTGELFF.

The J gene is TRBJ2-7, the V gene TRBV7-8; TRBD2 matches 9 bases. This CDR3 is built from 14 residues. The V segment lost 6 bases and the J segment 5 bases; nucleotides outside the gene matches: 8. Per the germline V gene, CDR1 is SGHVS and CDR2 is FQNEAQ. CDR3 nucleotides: TGTGCCAGCAGGTCCTCTAGCGGGAAGGACGAGCAGTACTTC. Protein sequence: CASRSSSGKDEQYF.

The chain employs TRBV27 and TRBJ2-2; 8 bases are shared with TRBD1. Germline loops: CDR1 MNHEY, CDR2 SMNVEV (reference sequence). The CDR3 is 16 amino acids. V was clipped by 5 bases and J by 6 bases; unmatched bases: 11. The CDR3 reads CASSLLDRVTAGELFF. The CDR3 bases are TGTGCCAGCAGTCTCCTGGACAGGGTAACTGCCGGGGAGCTGTTTTTT.

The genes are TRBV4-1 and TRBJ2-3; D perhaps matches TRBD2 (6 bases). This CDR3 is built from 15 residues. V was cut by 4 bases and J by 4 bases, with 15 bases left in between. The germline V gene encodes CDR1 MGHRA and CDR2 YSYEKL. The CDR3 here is CASSPPWRGSDTQYF. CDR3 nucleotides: TGCGCCAGCAGCCCCCCGTGGCGGGGCTCAGATACGCAGTATTTT.

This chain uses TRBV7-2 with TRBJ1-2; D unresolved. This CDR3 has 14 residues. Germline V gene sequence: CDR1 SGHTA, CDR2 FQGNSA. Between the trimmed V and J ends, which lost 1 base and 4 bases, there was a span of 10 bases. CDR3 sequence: CASSLVVQTYGYTF. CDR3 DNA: TGTGCCAGCAGCTTAGTGGTACAGACCTATGGCTACACCTTC.

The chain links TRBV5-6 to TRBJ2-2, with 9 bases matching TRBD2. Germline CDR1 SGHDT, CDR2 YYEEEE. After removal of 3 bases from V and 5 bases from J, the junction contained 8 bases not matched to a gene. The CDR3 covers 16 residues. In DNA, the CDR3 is TGTGCCAGCAGCTCTTATAGCGGGGGAGCGACCGGGGAGCTGTTTTTT. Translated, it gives CASSSYSGGATGELFF.

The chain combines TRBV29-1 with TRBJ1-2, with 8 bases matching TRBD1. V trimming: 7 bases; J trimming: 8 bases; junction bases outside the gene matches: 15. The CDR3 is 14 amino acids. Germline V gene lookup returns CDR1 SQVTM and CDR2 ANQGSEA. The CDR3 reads CSAGQTQGVGGYTF. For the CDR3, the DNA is TGCAGCGCCGGACAGACACAGGGGGTCGGAGGCTACACCTTC.

The CDR3 here is CASSLDLGAFF. CDR3 DNA: TGTGCCAGCAGCTTGGATCTCGGAGCTTTCTTT. J is TRBJ1-1 and V is TRBV5-5, with no clear D. CDR3 length equals 11 residues. Trimming cost V 0 bases and J 10 bases, with 7 bases left between them. Germline V lookup: CDR1 SGHKS, CDR2 YYEKEE (reference sequence).

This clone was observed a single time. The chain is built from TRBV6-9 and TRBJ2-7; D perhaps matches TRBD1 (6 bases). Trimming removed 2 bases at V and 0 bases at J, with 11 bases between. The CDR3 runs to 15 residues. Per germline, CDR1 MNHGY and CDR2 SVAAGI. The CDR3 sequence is CASSYGDINSYEQYV. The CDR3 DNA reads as TGTGCCAGCAGTTATGGGGACATAAACTCCTACGAGCAGTACGTC.

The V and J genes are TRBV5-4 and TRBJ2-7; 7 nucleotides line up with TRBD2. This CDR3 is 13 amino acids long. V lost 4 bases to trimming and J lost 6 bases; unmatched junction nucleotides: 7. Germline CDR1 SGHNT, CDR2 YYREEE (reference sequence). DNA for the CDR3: TGTGCCAGCAGCCCCCGGACTAGTTTCGAGCAGTACTTC. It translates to CASSPRTSFEQYF.

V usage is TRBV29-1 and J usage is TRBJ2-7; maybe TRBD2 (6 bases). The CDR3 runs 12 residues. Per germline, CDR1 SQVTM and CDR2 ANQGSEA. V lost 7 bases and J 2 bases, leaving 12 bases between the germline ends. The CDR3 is CSARGGTYEQYF. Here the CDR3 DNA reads TGCAGCGCCCGAGGAGGGACCTACGAGCAGTACTTC.

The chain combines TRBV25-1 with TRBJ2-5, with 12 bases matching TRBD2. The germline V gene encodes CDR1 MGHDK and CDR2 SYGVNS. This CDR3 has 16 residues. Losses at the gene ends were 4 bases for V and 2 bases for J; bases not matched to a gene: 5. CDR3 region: CASSGRLAGEQETQYF. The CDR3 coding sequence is TGTGCCAGCAGTGGACGACTAGCGGGGGAACAAGAGACCCAGTACTTC.

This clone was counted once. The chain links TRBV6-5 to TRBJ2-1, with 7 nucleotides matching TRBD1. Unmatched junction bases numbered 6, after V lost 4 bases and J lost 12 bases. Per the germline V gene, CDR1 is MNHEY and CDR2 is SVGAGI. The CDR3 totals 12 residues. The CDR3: CASSFRGSGQFF. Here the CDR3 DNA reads TGTGCCAGCAGTTTCAGGGGGTCTGGGCAGTTCTTC.

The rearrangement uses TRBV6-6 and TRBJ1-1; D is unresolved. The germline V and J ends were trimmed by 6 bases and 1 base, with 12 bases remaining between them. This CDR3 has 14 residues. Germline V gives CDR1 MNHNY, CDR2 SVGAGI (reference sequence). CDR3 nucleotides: TGTGCCAGCAGCCTAGCTAGACAGAACACTGAAGCTTTCTTT. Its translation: CASSLARQNTEAFF.

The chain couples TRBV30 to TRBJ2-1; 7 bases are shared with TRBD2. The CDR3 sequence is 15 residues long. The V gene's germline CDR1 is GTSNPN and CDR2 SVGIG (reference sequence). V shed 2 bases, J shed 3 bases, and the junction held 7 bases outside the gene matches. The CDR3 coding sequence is TGTGCCTGGAGTTTTGGGGCGGGGGTCTACAATGAGCAGTTCTTC. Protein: CAWSFGAGVYNEQFF.

As DNA, the CDR3 is TGTGCCAGCAGTGAAGGGCGAAACACTGAAGCTTTCTTT. It codes for CASSEGRNTEAFF. The genes are TRBV25-1 and TRBJ1-1; D is unclear. The CDR3 covers 13 residues. Per germline, CDR1 MGHDK and CDR2 SYGVNS. V was trimmed by 2 bases and J by 2 bases, leaving 6 bases between them.

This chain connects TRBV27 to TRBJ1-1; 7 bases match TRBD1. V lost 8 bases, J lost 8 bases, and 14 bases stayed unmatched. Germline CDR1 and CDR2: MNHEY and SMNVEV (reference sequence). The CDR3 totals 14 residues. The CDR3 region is CASRWTGDRSEAFF. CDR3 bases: TGTGCCAGCCGCTGGACAGGCGATCGTTCCGAAGCTTTCTTT.

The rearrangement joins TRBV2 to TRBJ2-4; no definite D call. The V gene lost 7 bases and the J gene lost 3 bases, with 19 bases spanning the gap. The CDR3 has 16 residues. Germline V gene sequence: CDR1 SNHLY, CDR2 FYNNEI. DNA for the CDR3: TGTGCCAGCAATAGCTCACCGGGTTTGGACAAAAACATTCAGTACTTC. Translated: CASNSSPGLDKNIQYF.

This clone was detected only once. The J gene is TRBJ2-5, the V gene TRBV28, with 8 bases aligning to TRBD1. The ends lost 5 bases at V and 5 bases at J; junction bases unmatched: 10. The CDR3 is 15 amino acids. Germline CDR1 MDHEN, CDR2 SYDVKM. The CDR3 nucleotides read TGTGCCAGCAGTCCCAGGGGGCAGGTAGGGGAGACCCAGTACTTC. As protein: CASSPRGQVGETQYF.

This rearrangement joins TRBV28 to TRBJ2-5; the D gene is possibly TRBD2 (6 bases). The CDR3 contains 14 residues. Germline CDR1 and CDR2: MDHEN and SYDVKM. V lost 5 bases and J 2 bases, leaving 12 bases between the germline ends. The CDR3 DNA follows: TGTGCCAGCAGTCCCGGGGGTATTCAAGAGACCCAGTACTTC. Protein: CASSPGGIQETQYF.

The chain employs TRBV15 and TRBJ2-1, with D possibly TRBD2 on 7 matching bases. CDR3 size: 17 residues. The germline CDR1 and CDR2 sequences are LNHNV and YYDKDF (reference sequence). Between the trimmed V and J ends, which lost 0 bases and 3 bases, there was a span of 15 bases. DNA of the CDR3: TGTGCCACCAGCAGAGATCACGGGGAGGGGGGCTACAATGAGCAGTTCTTC. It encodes CATSRDHGEGGYNEQFF.

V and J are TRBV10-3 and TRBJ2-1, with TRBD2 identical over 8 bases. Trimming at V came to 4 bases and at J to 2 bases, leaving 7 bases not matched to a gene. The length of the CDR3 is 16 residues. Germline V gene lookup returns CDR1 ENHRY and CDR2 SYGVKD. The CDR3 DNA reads TGTGCCATCAGTGGCGGGGGGCGGGGACCCTACAATGAGCAGTTCTTC. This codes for CAISGGGRGPYNEQFF.

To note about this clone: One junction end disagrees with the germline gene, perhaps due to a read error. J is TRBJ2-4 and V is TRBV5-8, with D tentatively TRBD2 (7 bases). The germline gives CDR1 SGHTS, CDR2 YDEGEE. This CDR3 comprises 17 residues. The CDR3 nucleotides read TGTGTCAGCAGCTACGGGGGGCAGGGACTTGTCAAAAACATTCAGTACTTC. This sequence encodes CVSSYGGQGLVKNIQYF.

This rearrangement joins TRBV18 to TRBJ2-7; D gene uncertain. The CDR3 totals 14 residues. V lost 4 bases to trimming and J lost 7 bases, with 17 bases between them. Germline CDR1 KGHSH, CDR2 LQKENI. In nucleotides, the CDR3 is TGTGCCAGCTCACGCTACTCCGTAAAGAGGGAGCAGTACTTC. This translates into CASSRYSVKREQYF.

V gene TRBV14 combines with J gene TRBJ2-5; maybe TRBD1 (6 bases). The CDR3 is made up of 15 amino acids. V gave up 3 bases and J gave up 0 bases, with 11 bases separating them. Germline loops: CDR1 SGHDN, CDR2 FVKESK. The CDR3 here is CASSHKGQNQETQYF. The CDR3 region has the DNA TGTGCCAGCAGCCACAAGGGACAAAACCAAGAGACCCAGTACTTC.

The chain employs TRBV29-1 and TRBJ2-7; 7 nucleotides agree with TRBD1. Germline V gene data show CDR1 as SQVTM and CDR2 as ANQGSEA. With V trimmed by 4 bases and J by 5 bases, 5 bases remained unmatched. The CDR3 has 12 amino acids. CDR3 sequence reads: CSVGQGPHEQYF. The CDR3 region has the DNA TGCAGCGTTGGACAGGGACCCCACGAGCAGTACTTC.

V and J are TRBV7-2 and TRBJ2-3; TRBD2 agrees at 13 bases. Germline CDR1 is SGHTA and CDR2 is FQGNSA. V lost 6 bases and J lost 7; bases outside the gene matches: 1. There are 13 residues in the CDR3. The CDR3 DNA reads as TGTGCCAGCAGAGGGACTAGCGGGAATACGCAGTATTTT. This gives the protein CASRGTSGNTQYF.

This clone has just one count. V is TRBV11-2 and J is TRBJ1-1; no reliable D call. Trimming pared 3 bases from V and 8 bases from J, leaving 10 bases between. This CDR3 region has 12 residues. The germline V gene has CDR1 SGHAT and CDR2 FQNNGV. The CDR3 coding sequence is TGTGCCAGCAGCTTGGTTGGGCCGGAAGCTTTCTTT. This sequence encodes CASSLVGPEAFF.

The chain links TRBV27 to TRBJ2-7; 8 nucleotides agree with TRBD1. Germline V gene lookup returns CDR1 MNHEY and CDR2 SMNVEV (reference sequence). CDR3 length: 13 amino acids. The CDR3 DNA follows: TGTGCCAGCAGTTCCTCAGGGGGCGCGAGACCCCACGTC. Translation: CASSSSGGARPHV.

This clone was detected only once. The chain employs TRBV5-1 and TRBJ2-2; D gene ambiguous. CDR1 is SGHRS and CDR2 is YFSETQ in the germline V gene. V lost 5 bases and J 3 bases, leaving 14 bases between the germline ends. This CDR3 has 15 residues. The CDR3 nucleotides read TGCGCCAGCAGATCCTCCTTGGCCGACACCGGGGAGCTGTTTTTT. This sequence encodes CASRSSLADTGELFF.

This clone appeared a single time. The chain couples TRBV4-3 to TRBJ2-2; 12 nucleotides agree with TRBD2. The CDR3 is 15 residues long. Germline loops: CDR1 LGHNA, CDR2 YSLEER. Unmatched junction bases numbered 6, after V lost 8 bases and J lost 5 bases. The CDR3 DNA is TGCGCCAGCGGAACGACTAGCGGGAGTACCGGGGAGCTGTTTTTT. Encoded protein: CASGTTSGSTGELFF.

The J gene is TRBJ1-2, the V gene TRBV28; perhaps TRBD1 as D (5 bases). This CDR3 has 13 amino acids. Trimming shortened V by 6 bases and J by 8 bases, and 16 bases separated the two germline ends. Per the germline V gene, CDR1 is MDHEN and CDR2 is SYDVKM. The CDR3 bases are TGTGCCAGCAGCCCAACCGACAGTGGCGGCTACACCTTC. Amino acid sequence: CASSPTDSGGYTF.